The source of this T cell receptor (beta chain) is a study of cytotoxic CD8 clonotypes in ibrutinib-treated CLL. About the research overall: The group held some 11 relapsed/refractory and approximately 15 treatment-naive patients, with 17 to 18 IGHV unmutated. Averaging across samples gave approximately 270,000 productive templates and roughly 100,000 productive rearrangements. Notes on the study in general: A difference in sampling times existed between sustained-remission and progressing patients.

Comment on this clone: Its antigen is currently unknown.

V lost 6 bases and J lost 4, with 24 bases in between. Germline CDR1 and CDR2: LNHDA and SQIVND (reference sequence). There are 17 residues in the CDR3. The protocol was immunoSEQ multiplex PCR, while the TCRdb copy is restricted to in-frame clones and leaves out a portion. The sample records about 300,000 clones, roughly 76% being singletons. Specimen: PBMCs, collected at disease progression, from a patient treated with ibrutinib. The receptor was derived from a human donor with chronic lymphocytic leukemia. The V and J genes are TRBV19 and TRBJ1-2; no definite D call. CDR3 protein: CASSTSLRGSSVYGYTF. CDR3 nucleotides: TGTGCCAGTAGCACGTCCCTACGTGGCTCATCCGTCTATGGCTACACCTTC.